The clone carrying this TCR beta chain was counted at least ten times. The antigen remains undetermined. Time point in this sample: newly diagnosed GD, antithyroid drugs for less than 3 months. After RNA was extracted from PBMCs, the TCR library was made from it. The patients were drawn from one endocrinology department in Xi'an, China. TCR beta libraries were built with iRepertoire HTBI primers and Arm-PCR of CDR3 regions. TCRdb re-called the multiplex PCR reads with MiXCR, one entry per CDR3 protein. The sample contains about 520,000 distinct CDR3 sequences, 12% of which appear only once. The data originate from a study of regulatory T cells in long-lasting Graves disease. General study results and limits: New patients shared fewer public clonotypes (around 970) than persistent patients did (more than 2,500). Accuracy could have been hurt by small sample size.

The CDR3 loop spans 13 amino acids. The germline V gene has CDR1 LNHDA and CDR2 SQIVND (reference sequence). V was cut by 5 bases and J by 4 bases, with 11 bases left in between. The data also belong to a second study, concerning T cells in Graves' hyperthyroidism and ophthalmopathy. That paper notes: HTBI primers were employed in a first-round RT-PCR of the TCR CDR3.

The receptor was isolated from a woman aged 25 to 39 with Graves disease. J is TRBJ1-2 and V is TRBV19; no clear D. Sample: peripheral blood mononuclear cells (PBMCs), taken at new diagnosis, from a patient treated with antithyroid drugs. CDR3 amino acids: CASSVSSGYGYTF. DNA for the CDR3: TGTGCCAGTAGTGTCAGCTCGGGCTATGGCTACACCTTC.